The clone carrying this T cell receptor (beta chain) was picked up one time. Data came from immunoSEQ multiplex PCR; TCRdb stores just in-frame clones and leaves some out. This table holds about 28,000 clones, 80% found once. The record originates from a study of early stage breast cancer tumors. Looked up from germline, CDR1 is MNHEY and CDR2 is SMNVEV (reference sequence). V dropped 7 bases and J dropped 4 bases, with 16 bases sitting between them. CDR3 size: 14 residues. This chain joins TRBV27 and TRBJ1-2, with D possibly matching TRBD1 (6 bases). Sequencing input: blood. This TCR came from a person between 60 and 69 years old with breast cancer. The CDR3 nucleotides are TGTGCCAGCAAAGGATCATCCAGGGGCTATGGCTACACCTTC. This gives the protein CASKGSSRGYGYTF.